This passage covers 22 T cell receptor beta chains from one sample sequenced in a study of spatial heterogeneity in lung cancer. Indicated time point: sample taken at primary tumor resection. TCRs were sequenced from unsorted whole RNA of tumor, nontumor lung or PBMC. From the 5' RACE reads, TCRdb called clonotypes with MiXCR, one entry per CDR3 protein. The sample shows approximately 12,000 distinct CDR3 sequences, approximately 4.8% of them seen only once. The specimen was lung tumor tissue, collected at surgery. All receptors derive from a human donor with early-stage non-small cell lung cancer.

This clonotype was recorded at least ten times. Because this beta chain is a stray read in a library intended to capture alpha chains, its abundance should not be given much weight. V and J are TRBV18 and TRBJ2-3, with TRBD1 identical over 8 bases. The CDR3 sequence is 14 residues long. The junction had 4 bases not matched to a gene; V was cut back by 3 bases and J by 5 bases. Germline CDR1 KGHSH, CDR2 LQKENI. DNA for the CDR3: TGTGCCAGCTCACCGACAGGGGCGGGAGATACGCAGTATTTT. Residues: CASSPTGAGDTQYF.

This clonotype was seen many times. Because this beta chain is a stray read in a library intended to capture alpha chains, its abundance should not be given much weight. CDR3 coding DNA: TGTGCCAGCAGGATCAACCGGCAGACCACCGGGGAGCTGTTTTTT. It specifies CASRINRQTTGELFF. The rearrangement joins TRBV7-3 to TRBJ2-2; D gene ambiguous. From germline, CDR1 is SGHTA and CDR2 FQGTGA. The CDR3 totals 15 residues. Deletions cut 6 bases from V and 4 bases from J, with 15 bases between.

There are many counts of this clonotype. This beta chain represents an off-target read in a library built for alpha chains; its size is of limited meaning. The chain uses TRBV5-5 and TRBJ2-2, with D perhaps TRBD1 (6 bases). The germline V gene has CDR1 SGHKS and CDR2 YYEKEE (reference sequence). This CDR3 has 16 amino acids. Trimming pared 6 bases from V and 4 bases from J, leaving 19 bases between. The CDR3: CASKSGVGVSTGELFF. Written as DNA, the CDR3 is TGTGCCAGCAAGTCAGGGGTGGGAGTGTCCACCGGGGAGCTGTTTTTT.

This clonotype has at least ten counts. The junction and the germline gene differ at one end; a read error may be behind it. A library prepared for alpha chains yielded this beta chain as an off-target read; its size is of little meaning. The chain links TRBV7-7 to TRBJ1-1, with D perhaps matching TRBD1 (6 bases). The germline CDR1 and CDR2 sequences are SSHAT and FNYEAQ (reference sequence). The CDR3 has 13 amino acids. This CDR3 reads CASSYRENTEAFF. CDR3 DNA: TGTGCTAGCAGCTACAGGGAAAACACTGAAGCTTTCTTT.

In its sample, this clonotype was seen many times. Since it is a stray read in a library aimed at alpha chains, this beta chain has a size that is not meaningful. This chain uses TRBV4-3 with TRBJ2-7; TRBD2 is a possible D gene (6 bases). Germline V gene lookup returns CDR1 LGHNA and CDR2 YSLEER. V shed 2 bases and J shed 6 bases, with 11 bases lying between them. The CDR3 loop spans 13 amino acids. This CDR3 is CASSQTTSSEQYV. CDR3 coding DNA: TGCGCCAGCAGCCAAACCACTAGCTCCGAGCAGTACGTC.

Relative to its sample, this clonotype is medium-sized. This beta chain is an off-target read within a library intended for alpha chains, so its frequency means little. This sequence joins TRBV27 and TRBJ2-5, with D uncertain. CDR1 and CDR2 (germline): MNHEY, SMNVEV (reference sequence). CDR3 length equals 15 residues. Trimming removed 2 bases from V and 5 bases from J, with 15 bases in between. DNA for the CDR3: TGTGCCAGCAGTTTACACGTTTCCGTGCTGGAGACCCAGTACTTC. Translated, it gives CASSLHVSVLETQYF.

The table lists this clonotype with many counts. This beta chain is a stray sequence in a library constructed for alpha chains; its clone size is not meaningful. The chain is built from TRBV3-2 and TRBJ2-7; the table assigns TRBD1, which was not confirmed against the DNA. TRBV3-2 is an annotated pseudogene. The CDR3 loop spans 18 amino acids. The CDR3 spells CASSQSRCGTEPAYEQYV. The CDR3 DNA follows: TGTGCCAGCAGCCAATCCCGGTGCGGGACAGAGCCAGCCTACGAGCAGTACGTC.

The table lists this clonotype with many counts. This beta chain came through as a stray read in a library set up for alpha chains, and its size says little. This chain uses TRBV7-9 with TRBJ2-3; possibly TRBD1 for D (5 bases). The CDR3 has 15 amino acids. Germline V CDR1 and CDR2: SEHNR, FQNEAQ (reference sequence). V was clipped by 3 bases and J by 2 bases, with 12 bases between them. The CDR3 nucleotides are TGTGCCAGCAGCTTCAGACGACAGTCCACAGATACGCAGTATTTT. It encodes CASSFRRQSTDTQYF.

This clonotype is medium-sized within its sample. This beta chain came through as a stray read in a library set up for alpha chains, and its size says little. CDR3 protein: CSVASGQIYGYTF. The CDR3 DNA sequence: TGCAGCGTTGCGTCGGGACAGATCTATGGCTACACCTTC. J is TRBJ1-2 and V is TRBV29-1; TRBD1 matches 7 bases. In germline, CDR1 is SQVTM, CDR2 ANQGSEA. This CDR3 is built from 13 residues. With 4 bases clipped from V and 4 bases from J, the junction kept 6 bases outside the gene matches.

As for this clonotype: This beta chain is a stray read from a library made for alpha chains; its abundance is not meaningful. CDR3 DNA: TGTGCCAGCAGCCCCGGAACCTACACTAGCACAGATACGCAGTATTTT. It translates to CASSPGTYTSTDTQYF. The rearrangement links TRBV11-2 to TRBJ2-3; D unclear. The CDR3 covers 16 residues. Germline assignment: CDR1 SGHAT and CDR2 FQNNGV. V gave up 5 bases and J gave up 0 bases, with 15 bases separating them.

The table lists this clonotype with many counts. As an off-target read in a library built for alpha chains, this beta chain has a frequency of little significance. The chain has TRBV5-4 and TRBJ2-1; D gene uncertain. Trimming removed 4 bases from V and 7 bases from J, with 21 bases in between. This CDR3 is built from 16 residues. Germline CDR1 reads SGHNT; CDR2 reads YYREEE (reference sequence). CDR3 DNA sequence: TGTGCCAGCAGCACGGAGCTAGGGCCCGGATCGAATGAGCAGTTCTTC. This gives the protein CASSTELGPGSNEQFF.

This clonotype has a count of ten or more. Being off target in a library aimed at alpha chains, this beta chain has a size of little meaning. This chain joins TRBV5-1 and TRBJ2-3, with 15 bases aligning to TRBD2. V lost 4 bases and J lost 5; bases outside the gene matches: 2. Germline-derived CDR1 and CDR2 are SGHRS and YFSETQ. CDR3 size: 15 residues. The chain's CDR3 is CASSEGLAGGDTQYF. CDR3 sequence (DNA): TGCGCCAGCAGCGAGGGACTAGCGGGAGGAGATACGCAGTATTTT.

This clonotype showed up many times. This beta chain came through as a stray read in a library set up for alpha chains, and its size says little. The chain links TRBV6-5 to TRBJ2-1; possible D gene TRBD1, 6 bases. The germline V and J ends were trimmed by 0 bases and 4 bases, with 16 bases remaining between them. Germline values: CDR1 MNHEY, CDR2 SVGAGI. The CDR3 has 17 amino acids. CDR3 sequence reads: CASSYSIRQELYNEQFF. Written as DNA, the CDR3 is TGTGCCAGCAGTTACTCAATCAGACAGGAACTTTACAATGAGCAGTTCTTC.

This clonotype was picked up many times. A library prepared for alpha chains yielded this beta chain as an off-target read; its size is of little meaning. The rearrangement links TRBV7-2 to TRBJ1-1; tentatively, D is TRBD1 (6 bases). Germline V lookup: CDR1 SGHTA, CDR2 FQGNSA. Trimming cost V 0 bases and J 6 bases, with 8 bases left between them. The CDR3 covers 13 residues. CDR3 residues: CASSLAAGAEAFF. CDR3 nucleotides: TGTGCCAGCAGCTTAGCGGCAGGGGCTGAAGCTTTCTTT.

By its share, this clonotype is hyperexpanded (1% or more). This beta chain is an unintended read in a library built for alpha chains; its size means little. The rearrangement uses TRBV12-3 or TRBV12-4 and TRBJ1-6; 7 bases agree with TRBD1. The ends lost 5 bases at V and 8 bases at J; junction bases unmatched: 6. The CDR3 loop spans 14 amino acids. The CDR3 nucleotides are TGTGCCAGCAGTGAACAGGGGTGGTATTCACCCCTCCACTTT. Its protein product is CASSEQGWYSPLHF.

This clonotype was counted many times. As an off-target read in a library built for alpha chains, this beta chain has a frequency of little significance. CDR3 in amino acids: CASSQGDRAGTEAFF. CDR3 DNA: TGCGCCAGCAGCCAGGGGGACAGGGCAGGCACTGAAGCTTTCTTT. The chain is built from TRBV4-3 and TRBJ1-1, with 9 bases identical to TRBD1. Unmatched junction bases numbered 6, after V lost 3 bases and J lost 4 bases. The V gene's germline CDR1 is LGHNA and CDR2 YSLEER. This CDR3 is 15 amino acids long.

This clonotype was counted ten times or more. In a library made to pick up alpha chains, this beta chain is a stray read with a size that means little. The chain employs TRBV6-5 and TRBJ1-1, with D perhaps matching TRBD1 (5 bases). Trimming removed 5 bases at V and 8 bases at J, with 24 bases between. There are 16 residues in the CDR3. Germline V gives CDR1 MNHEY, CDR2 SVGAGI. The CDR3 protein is CASSGSPGTITSEAFF. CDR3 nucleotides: TGTGCCAGCAGTGGTTCACCGGGGACGATAACCTCCGAAGCTTTCTTT.

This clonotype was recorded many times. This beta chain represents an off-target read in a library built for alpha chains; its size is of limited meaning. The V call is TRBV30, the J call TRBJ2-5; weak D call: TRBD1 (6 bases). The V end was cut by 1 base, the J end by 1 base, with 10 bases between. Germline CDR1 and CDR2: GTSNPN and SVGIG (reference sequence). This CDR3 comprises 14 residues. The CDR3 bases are TGTGCCTGGAGTGGACAGGTTCGCCAAGAGACCCAGTACTTC. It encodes CAWSGQVRQETQYF.

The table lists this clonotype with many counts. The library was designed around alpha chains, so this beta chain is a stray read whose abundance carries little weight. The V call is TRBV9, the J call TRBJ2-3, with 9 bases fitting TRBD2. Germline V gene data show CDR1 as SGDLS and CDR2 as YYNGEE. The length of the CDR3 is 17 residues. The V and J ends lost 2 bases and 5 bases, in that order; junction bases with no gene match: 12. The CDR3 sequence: CASSVTAGTSPQDTQYF. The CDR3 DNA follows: TGTGCCAGCAGCGTGACTGCCGGGACTAGCCCCCAAGATACGCAGTATTTT.

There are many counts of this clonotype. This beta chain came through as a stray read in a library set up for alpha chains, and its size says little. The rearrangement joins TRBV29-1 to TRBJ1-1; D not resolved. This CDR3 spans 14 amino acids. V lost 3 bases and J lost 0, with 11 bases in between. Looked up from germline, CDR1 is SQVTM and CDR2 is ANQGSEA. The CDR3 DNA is TGCAGCGTTGATGGGGAGTCCATGAACACTGAAGCTTTCTTT. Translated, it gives CSVDGESMNTEAFF.

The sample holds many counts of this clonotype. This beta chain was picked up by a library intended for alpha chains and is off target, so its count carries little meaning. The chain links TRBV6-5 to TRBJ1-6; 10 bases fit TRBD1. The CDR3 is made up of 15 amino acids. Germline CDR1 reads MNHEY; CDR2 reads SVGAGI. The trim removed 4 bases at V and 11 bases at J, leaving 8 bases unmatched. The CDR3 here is CASSSSGDRGPPLHF. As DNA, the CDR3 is TGTGCCAGCAGTTCCTCCGGGGACAGGGGTCCACCCCTCCACTTT.

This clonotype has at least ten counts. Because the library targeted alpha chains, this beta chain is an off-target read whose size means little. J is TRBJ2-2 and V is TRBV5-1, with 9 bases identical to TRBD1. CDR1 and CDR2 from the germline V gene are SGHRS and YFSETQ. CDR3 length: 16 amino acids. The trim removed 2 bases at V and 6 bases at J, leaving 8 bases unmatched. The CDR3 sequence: CASSFTGTGRSGELFF. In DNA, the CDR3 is TGCGCCAGCAGCTTTACCGGGACAGGGAGATCCGGGGAGCTGTTTTTT.